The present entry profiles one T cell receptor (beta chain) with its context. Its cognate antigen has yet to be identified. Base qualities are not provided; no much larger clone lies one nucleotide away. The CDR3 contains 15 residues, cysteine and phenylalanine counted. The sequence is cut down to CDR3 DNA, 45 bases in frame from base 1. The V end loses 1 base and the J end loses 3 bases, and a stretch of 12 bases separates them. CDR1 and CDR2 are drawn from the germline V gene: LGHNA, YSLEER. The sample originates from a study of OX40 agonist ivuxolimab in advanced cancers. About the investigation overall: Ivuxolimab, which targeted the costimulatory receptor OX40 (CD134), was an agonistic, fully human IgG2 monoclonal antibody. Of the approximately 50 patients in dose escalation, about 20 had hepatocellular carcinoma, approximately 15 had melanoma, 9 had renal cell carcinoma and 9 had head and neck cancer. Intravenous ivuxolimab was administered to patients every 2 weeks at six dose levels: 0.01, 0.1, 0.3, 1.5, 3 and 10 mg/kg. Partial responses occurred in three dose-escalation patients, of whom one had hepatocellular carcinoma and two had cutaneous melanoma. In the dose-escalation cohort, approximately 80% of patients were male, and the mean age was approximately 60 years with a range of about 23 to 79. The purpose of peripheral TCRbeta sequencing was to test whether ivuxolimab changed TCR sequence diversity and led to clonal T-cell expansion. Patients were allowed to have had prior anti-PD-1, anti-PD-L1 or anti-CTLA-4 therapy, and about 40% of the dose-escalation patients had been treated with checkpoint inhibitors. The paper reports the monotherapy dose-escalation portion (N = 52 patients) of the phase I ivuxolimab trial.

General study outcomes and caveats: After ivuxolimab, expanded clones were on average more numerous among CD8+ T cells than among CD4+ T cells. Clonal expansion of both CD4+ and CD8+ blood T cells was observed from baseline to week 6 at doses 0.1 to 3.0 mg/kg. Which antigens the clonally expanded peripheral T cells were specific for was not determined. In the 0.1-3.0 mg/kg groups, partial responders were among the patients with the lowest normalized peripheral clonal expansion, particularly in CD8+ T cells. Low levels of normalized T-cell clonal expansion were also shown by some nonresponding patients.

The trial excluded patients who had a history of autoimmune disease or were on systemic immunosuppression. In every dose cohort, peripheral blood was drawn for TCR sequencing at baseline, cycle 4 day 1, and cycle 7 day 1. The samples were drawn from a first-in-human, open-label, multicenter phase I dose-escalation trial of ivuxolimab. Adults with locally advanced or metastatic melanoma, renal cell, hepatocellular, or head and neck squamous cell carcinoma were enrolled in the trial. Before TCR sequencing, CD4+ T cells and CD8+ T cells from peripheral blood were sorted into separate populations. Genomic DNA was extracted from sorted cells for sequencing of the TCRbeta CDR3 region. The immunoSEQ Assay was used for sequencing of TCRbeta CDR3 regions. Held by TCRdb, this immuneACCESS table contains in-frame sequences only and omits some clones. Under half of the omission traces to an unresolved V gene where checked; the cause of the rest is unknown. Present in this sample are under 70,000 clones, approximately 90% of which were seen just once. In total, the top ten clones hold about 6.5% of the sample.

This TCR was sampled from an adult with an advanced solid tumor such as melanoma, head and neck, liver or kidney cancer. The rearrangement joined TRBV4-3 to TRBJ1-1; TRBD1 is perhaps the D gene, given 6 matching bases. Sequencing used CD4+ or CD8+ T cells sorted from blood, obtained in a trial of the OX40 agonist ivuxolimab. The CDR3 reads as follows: CASSQAVDSYTEAFF. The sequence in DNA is TGCGCCAGCAGCCAAGCAGTGGACAGCTACACTGAAGCTTTCTTT.